Listed below are T cell receptor beta chains from one sample, sequenced in a study of long-term antiretroviral therapy in people with HIV. Repertoires were generated with immunoSEQ multiplex PCR, while TCRdb's copy carries only in-frame clones and drops some. The sample lists tens of thousands of clones; 65% to 85% were seen once. Specimen: unsorted PBMCs, collected 1.2 years after starting antiretroviral therapy. All receptors derive from a woman aged 40 to 50 with HIV. The conserved cysteine and the conserved F or W are not part of the CDR3 here.

v_call	j_call	cdr3_aa
TRBV6-4	TRBJ1-4	ASSDSAEDEKLF
TRBV28	TRBJ1-1	ASSNPGTPTVNTEAF
TRBV28	TRBJ2-5	ASSRELSGRQETQY
TRBV2	TRBJ1-3	ASSDPEGGNTIY
TRBV7-9	TRBJ2-2	ASSLGVGQAGTGELF
TRBV5-1	TRBJ2-5	ASSLSQGSMETQY
TRBV28	TRBJ1-2	ASRSPRRNYGYT
TRBV5-4	TRBJ2-2	ASSLPPFGELF
TRBV28	TRBJ2-7	ASSSFYEQY
TRBV25-1	TRBJ1-1	ASSSTGNTEAF
TRBV12-5	TRBJ2-7	ASGLVLGRGNEQY
TRBV5-8	TRBJ2-2	ASSLGLAPYTGELF
TRBV5-1	TRBJ2-1	ASSLEGGSFNEQF